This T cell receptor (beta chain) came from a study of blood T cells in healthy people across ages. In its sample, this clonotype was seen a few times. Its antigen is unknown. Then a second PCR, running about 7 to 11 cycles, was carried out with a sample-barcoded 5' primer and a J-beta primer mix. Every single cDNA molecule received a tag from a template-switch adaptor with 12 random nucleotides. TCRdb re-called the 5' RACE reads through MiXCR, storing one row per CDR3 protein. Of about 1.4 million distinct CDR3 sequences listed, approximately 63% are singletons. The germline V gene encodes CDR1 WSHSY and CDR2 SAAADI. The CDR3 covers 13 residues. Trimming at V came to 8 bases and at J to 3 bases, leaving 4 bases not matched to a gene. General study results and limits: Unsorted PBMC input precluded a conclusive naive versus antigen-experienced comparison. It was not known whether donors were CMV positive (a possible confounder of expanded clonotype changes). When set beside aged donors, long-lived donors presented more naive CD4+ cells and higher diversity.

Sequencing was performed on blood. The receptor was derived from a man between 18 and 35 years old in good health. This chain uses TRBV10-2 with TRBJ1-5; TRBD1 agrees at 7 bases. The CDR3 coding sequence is TGCGCCAGCGTCCAGGGGGACAATCAGCCCCAGCATTTT. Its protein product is CASVQGDNQPQHF.